This paragraph reports one T cell receptor (beta chain). The data belong to a study of blood T cell repertoires in COVID-19. This CDR3 spans 19 amino acids. The germline V gene has CDR1 MDHEN and CDR2 SYDVKM. Germline trimming cut 2 bases from V and 6 bases from J; bases unmatched to any gene: 19. Profiling relied on immunoSEQ multiplex PCR, and the TCRdb table lists in-frame clones only, not all of them. This table has over 70,000 clones, around 90% appearing once. The sequencing input was peripheral blood. The receptor was isolated from a woman over 75 with active or convalescent COVID-19. The chain recombines TRBV28 with TRBJ2-7; TRBD2 matches 10 bases. This CDR3 reads CASSLAGGVSLAGGSEQYF. The DNA of the CDR3 is TGTGCCAGCAGTTTAGCAGGGGGCGTCTCTTTAGCGGGAGGATCCGAGCAGTACTTC.